This TCR beta chain emerged from a study of siplizumab effects on memory and regulatory T cells. Whole-study results and caveats: Siplizumab significantly brought down the alloreactive sequences that trace back to unstimulated CD4+ memory cells.

Repertoires were generated with immunoSEQ multiplex PCR, while TCRdb's copy carries only in-frame clones and drops some. The data contain roughly 64,000 clones, around 96% of them singletons. To note about this clone: What it binds is unknown.

Germline-derived CDR1 and CDR2 are SEHNR and FQNEAQ (reference sequence). There are 11 residues in the CDR3. V gave up 4 bases and J gave up 14 bases; unmatched junction bases: 0. This clonotype originated in a human donor in good health. The sequencing sample was made of naive CD8+ T cells sorted from blood. The chain joins TRBV7-9 to TRBJ2-2; TRBD1 matches 11 bases. The CDR3 DNA sequence: TGTGCCAGCAGCTGGACAGGGGGCCTGTTTTTT. Residues: CASSWTGGLFF.